The rows below give T cell receptor beta chains drawn from one sample of a study of human T cells and chemical hapten exposure. TCRdb independently ran MiXCR on the RACE reads; one entry per CDR3 protein. This sample has some 360,000 distinct CDR3 sequences, with more than 4.5% found just once. The source was whole blood, collected in connection with sensitization to the hapten diphenylcyclopropenone (DPC). These receptors were obtained from a woman aged 45-65 years with alopecia areata. Some clones in this sample may be carry-over from other donors' samples. Both conserved end residues are part of each CDR3. The D gene is left open where the match is weak. The size of a clone is reported for some rows only, either as once, few or many, or as a class for expanded clones.

V gene	J gene	clone size	D gene	CDR3 DNA	CDR3 protein
TRBV7-9	TRBJ1-5	many	TRBD1	TGTGCCAGCAGTCTACAGGGGGCTGAGCAGCCCCAGCATTTT	CASSLQGAEQPQHF
TRBV24-1	TRBJ1-2	many	NA	TGTGCCACCAGTGAAGCAGCCGCTAACTATGGCTACACCTTC	CATSEAAANYGYTF
TRBV9	TRBJ1-1	NA	NA	TGTGCCAGCGGGCCCACTGGATCGAACACTGAAGCTTTCTTT	CASGPTGSNTEAFF
TRBV6-5	TRBJ2-1	NA	TRBD2	TGTGCCAGCAGTTACCTGGGGGGAGGGCAGGGTGAGCAGTTCTTC	CASSYLGGGQGEQFF
TRBV29-1	TRBJ2-6	many	NA	TGCAGCGTTGAAGAGGGAAGTGGGGCCAACGTCCTGACTTTC	CSVEEGSGANVLTF
TRBV4-2	TRBJ1-5	many	NA	TGTGCCAGCAGCAGCGGGGTAACGGGTCAGCCCCAGCATTTT	CASSSGVTGQPQHF
TRBV7-9	TRBJ1-2	many	NA	TGTGCCAGCGGCCGGGACACCAACTATGGCTACACCTTC	CASGRDTNYGYTF
TRBV15	TRBJ2-1	few	NA	TGTGCCACCAGCAGAGTGGGGGCGGTCAATGAGCAGTTCTTC	CATSRVGAVNEQFF
TRBV20-1	TRBJ2-7	few	TRBD1	TGCAGTGCTAGAGGGGCAGGGGGCGGTTACGAGCAGTACTTC	CSARGAGGGYEQYF
TRBV5-5	TRBJ1-6	many	TRBD1	TGTGCCAGCAGCTTGGAGGGGGCGCGTAGTTCACCCCTCCACTTT	CASSLEGARSSPLHF
TRBV20-1	TRBJ2-1	many	NA	TGCAGTGCTAGAGATTCGAGAGGGCTTCAAGGGCAGAAGTACAATGAGCAGTTCTTC	CSARDSRGLQGQKYNEQFF
TRBV12-3/TRBV12-4	TRBJ2-1	many	NA	TGTGCCAGCAGTTTGACAGGTTGGGGTGAGCAGTTCTTC	CASSLTGWGEQFF
TRBV24-1	TRBJ2-5	few	NA	TGTGCCACCAGTGATGGGGCACAAGAGACCCAGTACTTC	CATSDGAQETQYF
TRBV28	TRBJ2-1	many	TRBD2	TGTGCCAGCAGGGGTGCCGCGGGAGGGGAGAGGGAGCAGTTCTTC	CASRGAAGGEREQFF
TRBV12-3/TRBV12-4	TRBJ2-2	many	NA	TGTGCCAGCAGTTTCGCTTACCGTCCCCCCACCGGGGAGCTGTTTTTT	CASSFAYRPPTGELFF
TRBV29-1	TRBJ2-3	many	NA	TGCAGCGTTGAAGATCTCGATACGCAGTATTTT	CSVEDLDTQYF
TRBV3-1	TRBJ2-1	NA	NA	TGTGCCAGCAGCCAAGATTCGGGTTCCTACAATGAGCAGTTCTTC	CASSQDSGSYNEQFF
TRBV11-2	TRBJ2-3	NA	NA	TGTGCCAGCAGCTTTTTCCTCAACACGGGAGATGGCACAGATACGCAGTATTTT	CASSFFLNTGDGTDTQYF
TRBV7-6	TRBJ1-2	many	NA	TGTGCCAGCAGCTTAGCGGCGGGGGATGGCTACACCTTC	CASSLAAGDGYTF
TRBV4-1	TRBJ1-4	NA	NA	TGCGCCAGCAGCCAAGGGGGGGGCTCGGCTAATGAAAAACTGTTTTTT	CASSQGGGSANEKLFF
TRBV6-2/TRBV6-3	TRBJ2-1	NA	TRBD2	TGTGCCAGCAAACCGGGACTAGACGCCTACAATGAGCAGTTCTTC	CASKPGLDAYNEQFF
TRBV2	TRBJ1-5	few	NA	TGTGCCAGCACCCCTGGGGGAGGAAATCAGCCCCAGCATTTT	CASTPGGGNQPQHF
TRBV12-3/TRBV12-4	TRBJ1-5	NA	NA	TGTGCCAGCAGTCGCCTCCCACAGGGAAACAATCAGCCCCAGCATTTT	CASSRLPQGNNQPQHF